This T cell receptor beta chain was recovered during a study of molecular identifiers for immune sequencing clone quantification. Turning to the study itself: Replicate experiments divided RNA from about 20,000 or 100,000 naive CD8 cells into five parts and sequenced four. General study points: It was shown that clones above 20 RNA copies held over 99% of effector molecules, but under 1% in naive cells.

The table lists this clonotype with many counts. What it recognizes is unknown. RNA fractions of 10%, 30% or 50% and roughly 19,000 to 1,100,000 sorted cells were the source of naive CD8 libraries. In preparing bulk TCR libraries, previously described methods and listed TCR primers were used. TCRdb re-derived calls from the PCR reads in MiXCR, one entry per CDR3 protein. The sample contains 600,000 to 650,000 distinct CDR3 sequences, just under 20% of which appear only once. The V gene lost 4 bases and the J gene lost 0 bases, with 15 bases spanning the gap. The CDR3 extends over 17 amino acids. Per germline, CDR1 MNHEY and CDR2 SVGAGI.

Sequencing was carried out using naive CD8+ T cells from blood, with Jurkat cell RNA spiked in. Subset meaning: FACS-sorted CD8+CD4-CCR7+CD45RA+ naive T cells. The TCR sequence derives from a human donor in good health. Some libraries in this study had Jurkat cell RNA spiked in. The chain combines TRBV6-5 with TRBJ1-4, with D maybe TRBD1 (6 bases). The DNA for the CDR3 is TGTGCCAGCAGTTCGGGGGGGCGCACCCCAACTAATGAAAAACTGTTTTTT. Protein product: CASSSGGRTPTNEKLFF.